This TCR beta chain stems from a study of identical twins. This clonotype came up many times. What it binds is not known. Regarding the study as a whole: In monozygotic twins, models underestimated the sharing of out-of-frame TCR alpha. Beta out-of-frame sequences displayed a weaker excess of sharing between twins.

Template switching (which added a universal primer site) was used, and cDNA carried unique molecular identifiers. MiXCR, applied by TCRdb to the 5' RACE reads, yields one record per CDR3 protein. Counted here are some 660,000 distinct CDR3 sequences, 8.6% occurring once; the ten biggest clones make up approximately 0.94%. Trimming removed 6 bases from V and 2 bases from J, with 10 bases in between. The CDR3 has 13 residues. These data also featured in a second study, about yellow fever vaccine responses in identical twins. That work states: Reportedly, the response of twins' T cells to the vaccine seemed partly convergent, partly personalized.

The V and J genes are TRBV12-3 or TRBV12-4 and TRBJ1-2, with D unresolved. This TCR came from a woman aged 18-35 years in good health. The sample consisted of PBMCs. In DNA, the CDR3 is TGTGCCAGCAGCTTACTACCAAACTATGGCTACACCTTC. Translation gives CASSLLPNYGYTF.